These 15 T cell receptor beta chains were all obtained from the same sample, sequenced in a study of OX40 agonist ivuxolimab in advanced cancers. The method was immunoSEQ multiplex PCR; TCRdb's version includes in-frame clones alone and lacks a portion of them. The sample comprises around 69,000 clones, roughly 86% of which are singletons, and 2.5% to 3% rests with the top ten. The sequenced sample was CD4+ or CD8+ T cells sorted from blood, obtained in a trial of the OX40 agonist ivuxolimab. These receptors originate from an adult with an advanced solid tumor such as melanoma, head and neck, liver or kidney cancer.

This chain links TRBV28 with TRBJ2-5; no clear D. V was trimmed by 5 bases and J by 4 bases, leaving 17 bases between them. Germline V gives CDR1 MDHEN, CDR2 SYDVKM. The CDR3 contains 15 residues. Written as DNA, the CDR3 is TGTGCCAGCAGTGGCCTGGACCAGGTTGTAGAGACCCAGTACTTC. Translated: CASSGLDQVVETQYF.

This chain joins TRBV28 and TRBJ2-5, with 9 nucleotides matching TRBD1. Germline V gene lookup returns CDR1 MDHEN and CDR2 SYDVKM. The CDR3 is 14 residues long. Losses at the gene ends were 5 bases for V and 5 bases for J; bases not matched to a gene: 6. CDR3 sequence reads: CASSRDRVVETQYF. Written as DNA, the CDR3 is TGTGCCAGCAGTCGGGACAGGGTAGTGGAGACCCAGTACTTC.

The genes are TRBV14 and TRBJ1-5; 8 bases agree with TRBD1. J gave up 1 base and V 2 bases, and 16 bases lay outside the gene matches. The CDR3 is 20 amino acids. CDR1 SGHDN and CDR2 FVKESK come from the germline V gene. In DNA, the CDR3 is TGTGCCAGCAGCCAACCCCACCCAGGGGGCGCTTGTCCGAGCAATCAGCCCCAGCATTTT. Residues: CASSQPHPGGACPSNQPQHF.

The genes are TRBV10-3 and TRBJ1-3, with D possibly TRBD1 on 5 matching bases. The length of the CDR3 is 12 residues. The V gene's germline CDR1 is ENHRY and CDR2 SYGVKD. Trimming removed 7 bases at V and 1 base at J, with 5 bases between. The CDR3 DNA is TGTGCCATCACAGGGTCTGGAAACACCATATATTTT. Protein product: CAITGSGNTIYF.

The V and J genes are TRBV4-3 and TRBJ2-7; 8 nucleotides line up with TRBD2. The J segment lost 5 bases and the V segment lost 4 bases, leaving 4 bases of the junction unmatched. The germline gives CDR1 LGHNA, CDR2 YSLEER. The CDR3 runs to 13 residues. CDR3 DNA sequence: TGCGCCAGCAGCCGAAGTAGCGGGGACGAGCAGTACTTC. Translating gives CASSRSSGDEQYF.

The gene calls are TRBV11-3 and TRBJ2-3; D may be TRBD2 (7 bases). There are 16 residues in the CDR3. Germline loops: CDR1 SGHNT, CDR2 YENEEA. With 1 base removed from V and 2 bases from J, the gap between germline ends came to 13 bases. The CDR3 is CASSLGGGGTTDTQYF. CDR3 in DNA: TGTGCCAGCAGCTTAGGAGGGGGGGGGACCACAGATACGCAGTATTTT.

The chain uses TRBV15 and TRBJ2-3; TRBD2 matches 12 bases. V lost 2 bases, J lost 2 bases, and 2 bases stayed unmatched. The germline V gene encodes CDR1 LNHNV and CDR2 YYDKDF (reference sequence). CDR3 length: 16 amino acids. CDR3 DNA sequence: TGTGCCACCAGCAGAAGGACTAGCGGGGACACAGATACGCAGTATTTT. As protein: CATSRRTSGDTDTQYF.

The CDR3 loop reads CASSAPGEGFKPQHF. The CDR3, as DNA: TGTGCCAGTAGTGCCCCAGGGGAGGGCTTCAAGCCCCAGCATTTT. The chain has TRBV19 and TRBJ1-5; D may be TRBD1 (6 bases). This CDR3 contains 15 residues. Looked up from germline, CDR1 is LNHDA and CDR2 is SQIVND (reference sequence). V lost 5 bases, J lost 8 bases, and 19 bases lay in between.

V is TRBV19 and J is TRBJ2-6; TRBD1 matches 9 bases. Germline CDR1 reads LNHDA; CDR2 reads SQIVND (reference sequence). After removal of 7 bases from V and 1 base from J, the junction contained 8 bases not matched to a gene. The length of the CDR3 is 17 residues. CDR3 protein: CASKVQGAGSGANVLTF. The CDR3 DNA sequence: TGTGCCAGTAAGGTACAGGGGGCCGGATCTGGGGCCAACGTCCTGACTTTC.

This chain's CDR3 is CASSLERGEAQYF. As DNA, the CDR3 is TGTGCCAGCAGCCTAGAGCGGGGGGAAGCGCAGTATTTT. The J gene is TRBJ2-3, the V gene TRBV7-2; 9 positions match TRBD2. The CDR3 extends over 13 amino acids. Germline CDR1 SGHTA, CDR2 FQGNSA. With V trimmed by 5 bases and J by 10 bases, 7 bases remained unmatched.

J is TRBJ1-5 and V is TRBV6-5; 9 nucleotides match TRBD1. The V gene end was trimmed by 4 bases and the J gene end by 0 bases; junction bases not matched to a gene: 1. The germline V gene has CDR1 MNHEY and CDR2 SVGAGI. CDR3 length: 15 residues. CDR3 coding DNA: TGTGCCAGCAGTTTGGACAGGGGTAGCAATCAGCCCCAGCATTTT. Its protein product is CASSLDRGSNQPQHF.

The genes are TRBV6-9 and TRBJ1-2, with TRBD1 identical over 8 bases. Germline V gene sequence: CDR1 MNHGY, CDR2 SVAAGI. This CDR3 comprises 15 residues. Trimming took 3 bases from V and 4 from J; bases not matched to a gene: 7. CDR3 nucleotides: TGTGCCAGCAGTTACTCAGGGGGCCGTGGCTATGGCTACACCTTC. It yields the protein CASSYSGGRGYGYTF.

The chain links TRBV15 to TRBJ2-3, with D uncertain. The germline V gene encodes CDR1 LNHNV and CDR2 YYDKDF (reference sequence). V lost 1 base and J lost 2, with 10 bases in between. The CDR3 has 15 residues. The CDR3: CATSRAEDFTDTQYF. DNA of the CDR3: TGTGCCACCAGCAGAGCTGAAGACTTCACAGATACGCAGTATTTT.

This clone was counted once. CDR3 sequence: CATNRDRAYEQYF. DNA for the CDR3: TGTGCCACCAACCGGGACAGGGCCTACGAGCAGTACTTC. The V gene is TRBV7-8, the J gene TRBJ2-7, with 9 bases fitting TRBD1. The V and J ends lost 10 bases and 2 bases, in that order; junction bases with no gene match: 6. Germline V CDR1 and CDR2: SGHVS, FQNEAQ. The CDR3 extends over 13 amino acids.

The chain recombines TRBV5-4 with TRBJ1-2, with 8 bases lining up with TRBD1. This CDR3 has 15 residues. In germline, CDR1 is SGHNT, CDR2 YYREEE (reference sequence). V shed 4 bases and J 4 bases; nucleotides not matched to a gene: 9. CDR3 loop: CASSQDREGAYGYTF. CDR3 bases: TGTGCCAGCAGCCAGGACAGGGAAGGGGCCTATGGCTACACCTTC.